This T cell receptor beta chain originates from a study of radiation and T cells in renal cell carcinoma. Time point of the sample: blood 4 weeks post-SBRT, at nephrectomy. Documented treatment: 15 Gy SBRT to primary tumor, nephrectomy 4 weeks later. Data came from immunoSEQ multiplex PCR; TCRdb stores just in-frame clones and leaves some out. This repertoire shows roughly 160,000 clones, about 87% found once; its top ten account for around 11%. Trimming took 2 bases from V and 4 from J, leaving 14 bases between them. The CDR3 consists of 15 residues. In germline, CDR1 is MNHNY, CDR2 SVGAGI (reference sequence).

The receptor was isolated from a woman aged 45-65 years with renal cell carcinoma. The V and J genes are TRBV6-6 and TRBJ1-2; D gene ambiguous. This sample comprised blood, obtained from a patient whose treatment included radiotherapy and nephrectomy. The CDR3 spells CASSYGTRPSYGYTF. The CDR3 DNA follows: TGTGCCAGCAGTTACGGCACCCGTCCTTCCTATGGCTACACCTTC.